These T cell receptor beta chains were read from a single sample in a study of T cells in Graves' hyperthyroidism and ophthalmopathy. Using its own MiXCR run on the multiplex PCR reads, TCRdb lists one record per CDR3 protein. This sample has 500,000 to 600,000 distinct CDR3 sequences; about 45% occur once, and the top ten carry around 7.7%. The sequenced sample consisted of peripheral blood or thyroid tissue (not recorded which). The receptors were sampled from a woman in her late teens or twenties with Graves' hyperthyroidism. CDR3s include the opening cysteine and the closing phenylalanine or tryptophan. Fields, in order: clone size, CDR3 length, V gene, D gene, J gene, CDR3 protein, CDR3 DNA. The D gene is left open where the match is weak. Clone size, where shown, is once, few, many, or a class for clones that have expanded.

clone size: many; CDR3 length: 13; V gene: TRBV29-1; D gene: TRBD1; J gene: TRBJ1-1; CDR3 protein: CSDYTGGDTEAFF; CDR3 DNA: TGCAGCGATTATACAGGGGGGGACACTGAAGCTTTCTTT
clone size: NA; CDR3 length: 16; V gene: TRBV12-3/TRBV12-4; D gene: TRBD2; J gene: TRBJ2-3; CDR3 protein: CASSPTGGLTADTQYF; CDR3 DNA: TGTGCCAGCAGCCCGACGGGGGGACTAACAGCAGATACGCAGTATTTT
clone size: NA; CDR3 length: 18; V gene: TRBV30; D gene: NA; J gene: TRBJ2-6; CDR3 protein: CAWSEAARAYSGANVLTF; CDR3 DNA: TGTGCCTGGAGTGAGGCTGCCAGGGCATACTCTGGGGCCAACGTCCTGACTTTC
clone size: NA; CDR3 length: 14; V gene: TRBV6-2/TRBV6-3; D gene: TRBD2; J gene: TRBJ2-7; CDR3 protein: CASSRGGALYEQYF; CDR3 DNA: TGTGCCAGCAGCCGGGGGGGGGCGCTTTACGAGCAGTACTTC
clone size: many; CDR3 length: 12; V gene: TRBV12-5; D gene: TRBD1; J gene: TRBJ1-1; CDR3 protein: CASTADRGKAFF; CDR3 DNA: TGTGCTAGTACGGCAGACAGGGGGAAAGCTTTCTTT
clone size: many; CDR3 length: 18; V gene: TRBV7-2; D gene: TRBD1; J gene: TRBJ1-1; CDR3 protein: CASNTGAGQGAGDTEAFF; CDR3 DNA: TGTGCCAGCAACACAGGGGCGGGACAGGGGGCTGGAGACACTGAAGCTTTCTTT
clone size: many; CDR3 length: 15; V gene: TRBV5-1; D gene: TRBD2; J gene: TRBJ2-2; CDR3 protein: CASSLVLADTGELFF; CDR3 DNA: TGCGCCAGCAGCTTGGTACTAGCGGACACCGGGGAGCTGTTTTTT
clone size: NA; CDR3 length: 16; V gene: TRBV24-1; D gene: NA; J gene: TRBJ2-3; CDR3 protein: CATSDFSGWGPDTQYF; CDR3 DNA: TGTGCCACCAGTGACTTTAGCGGTTGGGGGCCAGATACGCAGTATTTT
clone size: NA; CDR3 length: 14; V gene: TRBV13; D gene: TRBD1; J gene: TRBJ2-7; CDR3 protein: CASSPDRGLDEQYF; CDR3 DNA: TGTGCCAGCAGCCCAGACAGGGGGTTGGACGAGCAGTACTTC
clone size: many; CDR3 length: 12; V gene: TRBV7-9; D gene: NA; J gene: TRBJ1-1; CDR3 protein: CASSSSGTEAFF; CDR3 DNA: TGTGCCAGCAGCTCGTCAGGCACTGAAGCTTTCTTT
clone size: many; CDR3 length: 14; V gene: TRBV7-9; D gene: TRBD1; J gene: TRBJ1-6; CDR3 protein: CASSLTGADSPLHF; CDR3 DNA: TGTGCCAGCAGCTTAACAGGGGCGGATTCACCCCTCCACTTT
clone size: many; CDR3 length: 13; V gene: TRBV24-1; D gene: NA; J gene: TRBJ1-4; CDR3 protein: CATSVGSNEKLFF; CDR3 DNA: TGTGCCACCAGTGTCGGGTCTAATGAAAAACTGTTTTTT
clone size: many; CDR3 length: 20; V gene: TRBV11-3; D gene: TRBD1; J gene: TRBJ2-6; CDR3 protein: CASSLVGQGNYFSGANVLTF; CDR3 DNA: TGTGCCAGCAGCTTAGTGGGACAGGGTAACTACTTCTCTGGGGCCAACGTCCTGACTTTC
clone size: NA; CDR3 length: 15; V gene: TRBV4-3; D gene: TRBD1; J gene: TRBJ1-1; CDR3 protein: CASGFGQGGNTEAFF; CDR3 DNA: TGCGCCAGCGGGTTCGGTCAGGGGGGGAACACTGAAGCTTTCTTT
clone size: many; CDR3 length: 15; V gene: TRBV5-1; D gene: NA; J gene: TRBJ1-4; CDR3 protein: CASSPMAGTTEKLFF; CDR3 DNA: TGCGCCAGCAGCCCTATGGCCGGGACAACTGAAAAACTGTTTTTT
clone size: many; CDR3 length: 14; V gene: TRBV6-4; D gene: NA; J gene: TRBJ1-1; CDR3 protein: CASSVTGGALEAFF; CDR3 DNA: TGTGCCAGCAGTGTCACGGGGGGGGCACTTGAAGCTTTCTTT
clone size: many; CDR3 length: 19; V gene: TRBV7-8; D gene: TRBD1; J gene: TRBJ1-5; CDR3 protein: CASSSAVSPGTGINQPQHF; CDR3 DNA: TGTGCCAGCAGCTCTGCCGTCAGCCCCGGGACAGGGATAAATCAGCCCCAGCATTTT
clone size: NA; CDR3 length: 14; V gene: TRBV12-3/TRBV12-4; D gene: TRBD2; J gene: TRBJ2-7; CDR3 protein: CASSGWTSGNEQYF; CDR3 DNA: TGTGCCAGCAGCGGCTGGACTAGCGGGAACGAGCAGTACTTC
clone size: once; CDR3 length: 13; V gene: TRBV5-1; D gene: NA; J gene: TRBJ2-7; CDR3 protein: CASSLFTGDTQYF; CDR3 DNA: TGCGCCAGCAGCTTGTTTACTGGGGATACGCAGTACTTC
clone size: many; CDR3 length: 17; V gene: TRBV6-6; D gene: TRBD2; J gene: TRBJ2-5; CDR3 protein: CASSTRLAGGIQETQYF; CDR3 DNA: TGTGCCAGCAGTACCCGACTAGCGGGAGGGATACAGGAGACCCAGTACTTC
clone size: few; CDR3 length: 14; V gene: TRBV7-9; D gene: TRBD1; J gene: TRBJ1-3; CDR3 protein: CASSLDRGGNTIYF; CDR3 DNA: TGTGCCAGCAGCTTAGACAGGGGCGGAAACACCATATATTTT
clone size: NA; CDR3 length: 17; V gene: TRBV4-1; D gene: TRBD1; J gene: TRBJ2-5; CDR3 protein: CASSQVFRQGSPRAQYF; CDR3 DNA: TGCGCCAGCAGCCAAGTATTCAGACAGGGGTCACCGCGAGCCCAGTACTTC
clone size: few; CDR3 length: 12; V gene: TRBV10-3; D gene: NA; J gene: TRBJ2-4; CDR3 protein: CAISQTVNIQYF; CDR3 DNA: TGTGCCATCAGTCAGACAGTAAACATTCAGTACTTC
clone size: NA; CDR3 length: 17; V gene: TRBV6-1; D gene: NA; J gene: TRBJ1-5; CDR3 protein: CASRRGGTVNSNQPQHF; CDR3 DNA: TGTGCCAGCAGGAGGGGGGGGACGGTGAATAGCAATCAGCCCCAGCATTTT
clone size: once; CDR3 length: 11; V gene: TRBV25-1; D gene: NA; J gene: TRBJ2-5; CDR3 protein: CASMRLETQYF; CDR3 DNA: TGTGCCAGCATGCGTTTGGAGACCCAGTACTTC